The T cell receptor (beta chain) under discussion was sequenced for a study of blood T cell repertoires in COVID-19. With 3 bases clipped from V and 4 bases from J, the junction kept 12 bases outside the gene matches. The CDR3 runs to 17 residues. Germline CDR1 reads SGHDN; CDR2 reads FVKESK. As processed by the authors: It was from reference gene primer amplification that nucleated cell counts were estimated. Clones were sequenced by immunoSEQ multiplex PCR, and TCRdb holds only the in-frame ones, with some missing. That table supplies the V and J calls and clone size; D and trimming were determined from the DNA. The data contain fewer than 300,000 clones, roughly 85% of them singletons.

This TCR came from a woman aged 65 to 85 with active or convalescent COVID-19. V gene TRBV14 combines with J gene TRBJ1-2; 9 bases match TRBD1. Material for sequencing was peripheral blood. The chain's CDR3 is CASSQVPGQGGSYGYTF. The DNA of the CDR3 is TGTGCCAGCAGCCAGGTACCGGGACAGGGAGGTAGCTATGGCTACACCTTC.